One and the same sample provided the 17 T cell receptor beta chains below, sequenced in a study of early stage breast cancer tumors. Generated by immunoSEQ multiplex PCR, the TCRdb table keeps only in-frame clones and is missing some. The profile covers tens of thousands of clones, with approximately 85% appearing a single time and about 9.4% taken by the ten largest. The sample taken for sequencing was blood. The source of these receptors is a person aged 45-60 years with breast cancer.

The CDR3 is CASSLGDAANEKLFF. CDR3 DNA: TGTGCCAGCAGCTTAGGGGACGCCGCTAATGAAAAACTGTTTTTT. The V gene is TRBV7-9, the J gene TRBJ1-4; weak D call: TRBD1 (5 bases). The V end was cut by 1 base, the J end by 3 bases, with 9 bases between. The CDR3 has 15 residues. Germline-derived CDR1 and CDR2 are SEHNR and FQNEAQ (reference sequence).

The V gene is TRBV6-6, the J gene TRBJ1-1; D not certain. CDR3 length: 15 residues. V lost 8 bases, J lost 0 bases, and 16 bases lay in between. Germline loops: CDR1 MNHNY, CDR2 SVGAGI (reference sequence). The DNA for the CDR3 is TGTGCCAGCGAAAAAGTTAACAGACTGAACACTGAAGCTTTCTTT. Translating it yields CASEKVNRLNTEAFF.

This clone was found a few times. The rearrangement links TRBV10-3 to TRBJ2-5; D unclear. CDR1 and CDR2 (germline): ENHRY, SYGVKD. The CDR3 covers 15 residues. Trimming left V 0 bases short and J 2 bases short, with 10 bases between. The DNA for the CDR3 is TGTGCCATCAGTGAGTCGAATCGGCGGCAAGAGACCCAGTACTTC. It yields the protein CAISESNRRQETQYF.

V gene TRBV29-1 combines with J gene TRBJ1-2; tentative D call: TRBD1 (5 bases). The germline V and J ends were trimmed by 1 base and 8 bases, with 8 bases remaining between them. The CDR3 covers 11 residues. Germline V lookup: CDR1 SQVTM, CDR2 ANQGSEA. DNA of the CDR3: TGCAGCGTTGAAGGGGGCGGGGGCTACACCTTC. Its protein is CSVEGGGGYTF. Full variable domain (rest looked up from reference TRBV29-1 and TRBJ1-2): SAVISQKPSRDICQRGTSLTIQCQVDSQVTMMFWYRQQPGQSLTLIATANQGSEATYESGFVIDKFPISRPNLTFSTLTVSNMSPEDSSIYLCSVEGGGGYTFGSGTRLTVV.

The gene calls are TRBV19 and TRBJ2-2, with 8 bases identical to TRBD1. Germline V gene lookup returns CDR1 LNHDA and CDR2 SQIVND (reference sequence). This CDR3 comprises 17 residues. The ends lost 5 bases at V and 4 bases at J; junction bases unmatched: 12. Here the CDR3 DNA reads TGTGCCAGTAGTCTGGCAGGGGGCGTGGGAAGCACCGGGGAGCTGTTTTTT. Its protein is CASSLAGGVGSTGELFF.

The chain couples TRBV15 to TRBJ1-2; 7 nucleotides line up with TRBD1. The ends lost 5 bases at V and 4 bases at J; junction bases unmatched: 4. The CDR3 length is 13 residues. Germline assignment: CDR1 LNHNV and CDR2 YYDKDF (reference sequence). The CDR3 here is CATSGGQSYGYTF. For the CDR3, the DNA is TGTGCCACCAGCGGGGGACAGTCCTATGGCTACACCTTC.

This chain uses TRBV19 with TRBJ2-1; a possible D gene is TRBD1 (6 bases). Germline lookup yields CDR1 LNHDA and CDR2 SQIVND (reference sequence). The ends were cut back, 10 bases at V and 6 bases at J, with 25 bases in the middle. This CDR3 has 16 residues. The DNA of the CDR3 is TGTGCCACCACCAGCCTTTTAACAGGGCGGCTCAATGAGCAGTTCTTC. As protein: CATTSLLTGRLNEQFF. The full variable domain, rest sourced from reference TRBV19 and TRBJ2-1, is DGGITQSPKYLFRKEGQNVTLSCEQNLNHDAMYWYRQDPGQGLRLIYYSQIVNDFQKGDIAEGYSVSREKKESFPLTVTSAQKNPTAFYLCATTSLLTGRLNEQFFGPGTRLTVL.

The DNA for the CDR3 is TGTGCCAGCAGCGCGACAGTCTATGAGCAGTACTTC. Protein: CASSATVYEQYF. The chain carries TRBV7-9 and TRBJ2-7, with TRBD1 as a possible D gene (5 bases). CDR1 is SEHNR, CDR2 FQNEAQ, per germline (reference sequence). V lost 5 bases to trimming and J lost 7 bases, with 12 bases between them. This CDR3 has 12 amino acids.

This clone has only one observation. V is TRBV5-1 and J is TRBJ2-6; perhaps TRBD2 as D (6 bases). This CDR3 is built from 17 residues. Germline lookup yields CDR1 SGHRS and CDR2 YFSETQ. Trimming shortened V by 0 bases and J by 0 bases, and 10 bases separated the two germline ends. The CDR3 DNA sequence: TGCGCCAGCAGCTTGGTCTTTAGCGGCTCTGGGGCCAACGTCCTGACTTTC. Translating it yields CASSLVFSGSGANVLTF.

V and J are TRBV19 and TRBJ1-6; no clear D gene. The V gene lost 1 base and the J gene lost 0 bases, with 7 bases spanning the gap. The CDR3 loop spans 16 amino acids. Germline CDR1 and CDR2: LNHDA and SQIVND (reference sequence). The CDR3 DNA sequence: TGTGCCAGTAGTATAGCCCAGAGCTCCTATAATTCACCCCTCCACTTT. Translating it yields CASSIAQSSYNSPLHF. Based on the CDR3 plus reference TRBV19 and TRBJ1-6, the full variable domain is DGGITQSPKYLFRKEGQNVTLSCEQNLNHDAMYWYRQDPGQGLRLIYYSQIVNDFQKGDIAEGYSVSREKKESFPLTVTSAQKNPTAFYLCASSIAQSSYNSPLHFGNGTRLTVT.

This clone appeared once. This chain uses TRBV9 with TRBJ2-1; 8 nucleotides match TRBD2. Germline values: CDR1 SGDLS, CDR2 YYNGEE. V was clipped by 0 bases and J by 4 bases; unmatched bases: 3. This CDR3 contains 15 residues. The CDR3 nucleotides read TGTGCCAGCAGCGTAGTCGGGGGGGTATACAATGAGCAGTTCTTC. It encodes CASSVVGGVYNEQFF.

CDR3 nucleotide sequence: TGCGCCAGCTGCCCTCGGGAGAGCACCGGGGAGCTGTTTTTT. Translation gives CASCPRESTGELFF. The chain combines TRBV5-1 with TRBJ2-2, with D perhaps TRBD2 (6 bases). This CDR3 region has 14 residues. V lost 7 bases to trimming and J lost 4 bases, with 14 bases between them. Germline V gene data show CDR1 as SGHRS and CDR2 as YFSETQ. Variable domain in full (rest from reference TRBV5-1 and TRBJ2-2): KAGVTQTPRYLIKTRGQQVTLSCSPISGHRSVSWYQQTPGQGLQFLFEYFSETQRNKGNFPGRFSGRQFSNSRSEMNVSTLELGDSALYLCASCPRESTGELFFGEGSRLTVL.

The V gene is TRBV9, the J gene TRBJ2-7; no reliable D call. Germline CDR1 SGDLS, CDR2 YYNGEE. V was shortened by 1 base and J by 3 bases, with 8 bases between the two germline ends. This CDR3 region has 13 residues. This chain's CDR3 is CASSVSANYEQYF. The CDR3 nucleotides are TGTGCCAGCAGCGTATCAGCCAACTACGAGCAGTACTTC.

The V gene is TRBV4-3, the J gene TRBJ2-3; possibly TRBD1 for D (6 bases). Deletions cut 1 base from V and 0 bases from J, with 8 bases between. Germline CDR1 is LGHNA and CDR2 is YSLEER. The CDR3 covers 15 residues. DNA of the CDR3: TGCGCCAGCAGCCAAGGGGGGCTCAGCACAGATACGCAGTATTTT. It specifies CASSQGGLSTDTQYF.

The chain is built from TRBV4-2 and TRBJ2-5; TRBD2 matches at 9 bases. The V segment lost 1 base and the J segment 3 bases; nucleotides outside the gene matches: 9. The CDR3 spans 17 residues. The V gene's germline CDR1 is LGHNA and CDR2 YNFKEQ. The CDR3 sequence is CASSQGIPTSGKETQYF. CDR3 DNA sequence: TGTGCCAGCAGCCAAGGGATTCCGACTAGCGGCAAAGAGACCCAGTACTTC.

This clone was detected a few times. The chain couples TRBV7-9 to TRBJ1-5; no definite D call. The CDR3 sequence is 15 residues long. V lost 1 base and J 1 base, leaving 8 bases between the germline ends. The V gene's germline CDR1 is SEHNR and CDR2 FQNEAQ (reference sequence). CDR3 in DNA: TGTGCCAGCAGCTTAGGGGGTAGCAGCAATCAGCCCCAGCATTTT. Amino acids: CASSLGGSSNQPQHF. Supplemented by reference TRBV7-9 and TRBJ1-5, the full variable domain reads DTGVSQNPRHKITKRGQNVTFRCDPISEHNRLYWYRQTLGQGPEFLTYFQNEAQLEKSRLLSDRFSAERPKGSFSTLEIQRTEQGDSAMYLCASSLGGSSNQPQHFGDGTRLSIL.

The V and J genes are TRBV21-1 and TRBJ2-5; the DNA was not used to check the table's D call, TRBD1. TRBV21-1 is marked as a pseudogene. The CDR3 spans 14 residues. This CDR3 reads CASSLKPQQETQYF. The DNA for the CDR3 is TGTGCCAGCAGCCTTAAACCTCAGCAAGAGACCCAGTACTTC.